These T cell receptor beta chains were read from a single sample in a study of spatial heterogeneity in lung cancer. TCRdb re-derived calls from the 5' RACE reads in MiXCR, one entry per CDR3 protein. The sample yields about 11,000 distinct CDR3 sequences, about 13% seen once. The sequencing used lung tumor tissue, collected at surgery. The origin of the receptors is a male donor with early-stage non-small cell lung cancer. The CDR3 runs from the conserved cysteine through the conserved F or W. The D gene is left open where the match is weak. Size tells how often a clone was seen (once, few, many) or the class of an expanded clone, and some rows leave it out.

d_call clone_size j_call v_call cdr3_aa cdr3_nt
TRBD1 many TRBJ2-7 TRBV6-2/TRBV6-3 CASTQQGSYEQYF TGTGCCAGCACCCAACAGGGGTCCTACGAGCAGTACTTC
- few TRBJ2-4 TRBV7-2 CASSLEAENIQYF TGTGCCAGCAGCTTAGAGGCAGAAAACATTCAGTACTTC
TRBD1 many TRBJ1-4 TRBV28 CATLTGVGEKLFF TGTGCCACCCTGACAGGGGTTGGTGAAAAACTGTTTTTT
- - TRBJ1-1 TRBV3-1 CASSQSDTPNTEAFF TGTGCCAGCAGCCAATCGGACACGCCGAACACTGAAGCTTTCTTT
- few TRBJ2-5 TRBV7-9 CASSLTIQGHQYF TGTGCCAGCAGCTTAACGATTCAGGGCCACCAGTACTTC
- medium-sized TRBJ2-7 TRBV11-2 CASSFGQITYEQYF TGTGCCAGCAGCTTCGGACAGATCACCTACGAGCAGTACTTC
- many TRBJ1-2 TRBV28 CASSDRRGYTF TGTGCCAGCAGTGATCGTCGTGGCTACACCTTC
TRBD2 many TRBJ2-2 TRBV4-2 CASSQNPTSGGNTGELFF TGTGCCAGCAGCCAAAACCCGACTAGCGGGGGAAACACCGGGGAGCTGTTTTTT
TRBD1 - TRBJ2-5 TRBV6-2/TRBV6-3 CASRLTGGRGTQYF TGTGCCAGCAGATTGACAGGGGGAAGGGGGACCCAGTACTTC
TRBD1 - TRBJ2-7 TRBV7-9 CASSQSGTVNEQYF TGTGCCAGCAGCCAATCCGGGACAGTGAATGAGCAGTACTTC
TRBD1 large TRBJ2-2 TRBV4-3 CASSQGTGRPGELFF TGCGCCAGCAGCCAAGGGACAGGGCGCCCCGGGGAGCTGTTTTTT
- - TRBJ1-2 TRBV6-5 CASSWGAGEYGYTF TGTGCCAGCAGTTGGGGGGCAGGGGAGTATGGCTACACCTTC
- few TRBJ1-4 TRBV9 CASSPGRAGYRPEKLFF TGTGCCAGCAGCCCGGGTAGGGCCGGATATCGTCCTGAAAAACTGTTTTTT
- - TRBJ2-3 TRBV7-6 CASSESGGTTDTQYF TGTGCCAGCAGCGAGTCTGGGGGGACCACAGATACGCAGTATTTT
- few TRBJ1-2 TRBV20-1 CSASREPPRHGYTF TGCAGTGCCAGCCGTGAGCCACCCCGCCATGGCTACACCTTC
- - TRBJ1-1 TRBV20-1 CSANPTGGRAEAFF TGCAGTGCCAATCCAACGGGGGGCCGGGCTGAAGCTTTCTTT
TRBD1 few TRBJ2-6 TRBV6-1 CASSDRGLSSGANVLTF TGTGCCAGCAGTGACAGGGGGTTATCCTCTGGGGCCAACGTCCTGACTTTC
TRBD1 many TRBJ2-7 TRBV4-1 CASSHLAGTGVGEQYF TGCGCCAGCAGCCACCTAGCCGGGACAGGGGTTGGTGAGCAGTACTTC
- medium-sized TRBJ1-5 TRBV10-3 CAISGGLGTPDQPQHF TGTGCCATCAGTGGAGGGCTCGGGACACCAGATCAGCCCCAGCATTTT
TRBD1 - TRBJ2-2 TRBV29-1 CSVEDDRGRTGELFF TGCAGCGTTGAAGATGACAGGGGGCGAACCGGGGAGCTGTTTTTT
- - TRBJ1-1 TRBV6-2/TRBV6-3 CASSWGTTEAFF TGTGCCAGCAGTTGGGGGACAACAGAAGCTTTCTTT
TRBD1 - TRBJ2-2 TRBV18 CASSPASGGERNGELFF TGTGCCAGCTCACCGGCTTCAGGGGGCGAGCGTAACGGGGAGCTGTTTTTT
- few TRBJ2-1 TRBV28 CASSLQGYDNEQFF TGTGCCAGCAGTTTACAGGGCTATGACAATGAGCAGTTCTTC
- - TRBJ2-3 TRBV7-9 CASSLDLGDTQYF TGTGCCAGCAGCTTAGATCTGGGAGATACGCAGTATTTT
- few TRBJ1-5 TRBV12-3/TRBV12-4 CASRGMDSNQPQHF TGTGCCAGCAGGGGGATGGATAGCAATCAGCCCCAGCATTTT
- few TRBJ1-2 TRBV20-1 CSATGIGYTF TGCAGTGCTACCGGGATTGGCTACACCTTC
- many TRBJ1-5 TRBV29-1 CSVGIAGSDQPQHF TGCAGCGTTGGGATTGCTGGATCGGATCAGCCCCAGCATTTT
- - TRBJ1-5 TRBV4-1 CASSDRRTDSNQPQHF TGCGCCAGCAGCGACCGGCGGACGGATAGCAATCAGCCCCAGCATTTT
TRBD2 - TRBJ2-5 TRBV6-5 CAIRASGGETQYF TGTGCCATCCGAGCTAGCGGAGGAGAGACCCAGTACTTC
TRBD1 many TRBJ1-5 TRBV20-1 CSAEDRGLNQPQHF TGCAGTGCTGAGGACAGGGGACTTAATCAGCCCCAGCATTTT
TRBD1 few TRBJ2-3 TRBV7-2 CASIFGQGWADTQYF TGTGCCAGCATCTTTGGACAGGGATGGGCAGATACGCAGTATTTT
- - TRBJ1-5 TRBV28 CASSPLGVNQPQHF TGTGCCAGCAGTCCTTTGGGGGTCAATCAGCCCCAGCATTTT
TRBD1 - TRBJ1-1 TRBV7-6 CASSSGQSPEAFF TGTGCCAGCAGCTCGGGACAGTCACCTGAAGCTTTCTTT
TRBD1 - TRBJ2-2 TRBV24-1 CATKREDRELAPNTGELFF TGTGCCACCAAGAGGGAGGACAGGGAATTAGCTCCGAACACCGGGGAGCTGTTTTTT
- many TRBJ1-1 TRBV5-5 CASNGDLNTEAFF TGTGCCAGCAATGGGGACTTGAACACTGAAGCTTTCTTT
- - TRBJ2-2 TRBV11-3 CASSLDHRAALTGELFF TGTGCCAGCAGCTTAGATCATCGGGCAGCTCTCACCGGGGAGCTGTTTTTT
- many TRBJ2-3 TRBV6-2/TRBV6-3 CASRSETSSFSQYF TGTGCCAGCAGGTCGGAGACTAGTTCTTTTTCGCAGTATTTT
- few TRBJ2-4 TRBV7-8 CASSPQGSIENIQYF TGTGCCAGCAGCCCCCAGGGGAGTATAGAAAACATTCAGTACTTC
TRBD2 - TRBJ2-1 TRBV9 CASSVGLAGGGEQFF TGTGCCAGCAGCGTAGGACTAGCGGGGGGAGGAGAGCAGTTCTTC
TRBD1 many TRBJ1-6 TRBV6-2/TRBV6-3 CASSFTTDRSSYNSPLHF TGTGCCAGCAGCTTCACCACGGACAGGAGCTCCTATAATTCACCCCTCCACTTT